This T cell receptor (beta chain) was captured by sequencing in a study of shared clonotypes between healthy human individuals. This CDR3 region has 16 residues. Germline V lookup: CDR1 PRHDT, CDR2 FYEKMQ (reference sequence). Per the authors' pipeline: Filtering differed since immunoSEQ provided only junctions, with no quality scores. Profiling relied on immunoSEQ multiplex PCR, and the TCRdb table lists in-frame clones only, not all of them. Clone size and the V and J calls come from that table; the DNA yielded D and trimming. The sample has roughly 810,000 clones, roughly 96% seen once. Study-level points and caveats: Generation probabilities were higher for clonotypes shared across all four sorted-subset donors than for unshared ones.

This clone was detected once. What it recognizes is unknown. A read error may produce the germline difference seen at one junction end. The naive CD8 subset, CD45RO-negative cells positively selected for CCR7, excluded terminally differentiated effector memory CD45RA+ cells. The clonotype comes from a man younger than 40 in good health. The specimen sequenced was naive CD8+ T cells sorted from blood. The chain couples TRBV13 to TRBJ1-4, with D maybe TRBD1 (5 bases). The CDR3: CASSVGGTLLVEKLFF. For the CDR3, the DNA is TGTGCCAGCAGCGTAGGAGGGACCCTCCTGGTCGAAAAACTGTTTTTT.